This T cell receptor beta chain was observed in a study of OX40 agonist ivuxolimab in advanced cancers. Study-level background: Patients receiving dose escalation had hepatocellular carcinoma, melanoma, renal cell or head and neck cancer. Study-level findings and limits: In general, CD8+ T cells held more expanded clones than CD4+ did, on average. The CD4+ and CD8+ T cells in the blood had expanded clonally by week 6 at 0.1 to 3.0 mg/kg.

Measured with immunoSEQ multiplex PCR; TCRdb has only the in-frame clones, and not every one. The table shows 60,000 to 75,000 clones, with 80% to 90% occurring only once. Samples were taken at baseline and on day 1 of cycles 4 and 7. The CDR3 sequence is 14 residues long. Deletions cut 8 bases from V and 4 bases from J, with 17 bases between. CDR1 is SNHLY, CDR2 FYNNEI, per germline. Comments on this clone: Its specificity is not known.

This receptor was taken from an adult with an advanced solid tumor such as melanoma, head and neck, liver or kidney cancer. Here the sequenced sample was CD4+ or CD8+ T cells sorted from blood, taken in a trial of the OX40 agonist ivuxolimab. The V gene is TRBV2, the J gene TRBJ1-2; weak D call: TRBD1 (5 bases). As DNA, the CDR3 is TGTGCCAGCGGGGGACGGACTACCCTCTATGGCTACACCTTC. This gives the protein CASGGRTTLYGYTF. The full variable domain, completed using reference TRBV2 and TRBJ1-2, is EPEVTQTPSHQVTQMGQEVILRCVPISNHLYFYWYRQILGQKVEFLVSFYNNEISEKSEIFDDQFSVERPDGSNFTLKIRSTKLEDSAMYFCASGGRTTLYGYTFGSGTRLTVV.